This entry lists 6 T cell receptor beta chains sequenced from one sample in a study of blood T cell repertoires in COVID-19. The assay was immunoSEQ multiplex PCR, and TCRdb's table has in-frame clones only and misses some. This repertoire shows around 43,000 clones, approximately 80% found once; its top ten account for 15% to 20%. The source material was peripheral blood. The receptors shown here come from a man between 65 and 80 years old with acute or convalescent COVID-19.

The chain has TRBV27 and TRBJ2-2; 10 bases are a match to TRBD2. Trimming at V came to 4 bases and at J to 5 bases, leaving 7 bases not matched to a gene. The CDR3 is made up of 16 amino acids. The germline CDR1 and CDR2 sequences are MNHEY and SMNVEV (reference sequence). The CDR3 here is CASSSPGTSVTGELFF. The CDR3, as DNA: TGTGCCAGCAGTTCCCCCGGGACTAGCGTTACCGGGGAGCTGTTTTTT.

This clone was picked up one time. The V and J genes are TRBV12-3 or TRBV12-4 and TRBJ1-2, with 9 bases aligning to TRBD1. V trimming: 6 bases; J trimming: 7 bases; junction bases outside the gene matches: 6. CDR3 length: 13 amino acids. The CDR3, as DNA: TGTGCCAGCAGCCCGACAGGGGGGGGTGGCTACACCTTC. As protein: CASSPTGGGGYTF.

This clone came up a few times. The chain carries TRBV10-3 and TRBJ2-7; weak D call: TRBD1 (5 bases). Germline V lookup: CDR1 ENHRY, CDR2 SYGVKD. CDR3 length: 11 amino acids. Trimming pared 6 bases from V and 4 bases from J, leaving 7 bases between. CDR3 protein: CAISRAYEQYF. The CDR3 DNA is TGTGCCATCAGCAGGGCTTACGAGCAGTACTTC.

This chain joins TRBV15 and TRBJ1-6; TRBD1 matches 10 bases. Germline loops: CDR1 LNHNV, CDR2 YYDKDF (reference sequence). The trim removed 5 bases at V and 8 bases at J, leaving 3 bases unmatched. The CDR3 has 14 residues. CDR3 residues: CATSFGTGDSPLHF. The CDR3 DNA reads TGTGCCACCAGCTTCGGGACAGGGGATTCACCCCTCCACTTT.

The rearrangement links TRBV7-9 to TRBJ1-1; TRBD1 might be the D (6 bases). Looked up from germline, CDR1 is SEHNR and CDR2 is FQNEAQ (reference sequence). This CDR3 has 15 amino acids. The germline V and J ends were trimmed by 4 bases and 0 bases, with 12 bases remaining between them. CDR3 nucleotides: TGTGCCAGCAGCTCAAACACAGGGTTGAACACTGAAGCTTTCTTT. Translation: CASSSNTGLNTEAFF.

In DNA, the CDR3 is TGCGCCAGCAGCCTAACGACAGGGTATCAGCCCCAGCATTTT. Translating it yields CASSLTTGYQPQHF. V gene TRBV4-3 combines with J gene TRBJ1-5, with 7 bases that match TRBD1. This CDR3 comprises 14 residues. Trimming removed 4 bases from V and 5 bases from J; junction bases left unmatched: 5. CDR1 and CDR2 (germline): LGHNA, YSLEER.